The 11 T cell receptor beta chains below were found in one sample sequenced in a study of tumor T cells in aggressive B-cell lymphoma. Profiled with immunoSEQ multiplex PCR; TCRdb holds only in-frame clones, not every one. The data contain 2,100 or so clones, approximately 90% of them singletons. The source material was tumor tissue. The origin of the receptors is an adult with diffuse large B cell lymphoma.

This clone has a single count. The chain recombines TRBV2 with TRBJ1-4, with 9 bases matching TRBD1. V shed 4 bases and J 6 bases; nucleotides not matched to a gene: 9. The CDR3 spans 16 residues. Germline CDR1 SNHLY, CDR2 FYNNEI. CDR3 in amino acids: CASSGPGTGPYEKLFF. The CDR3 nucleotides are TGTGCCAGCAGTGGTCCCGGGACAGGGCCATATGAAAAACTGTTTTTT.

The chain carries TRBV5-1 and TRBJ1-1; 8 nucleotides agree with TRBD1. The CDR3 totals 14 residues. Germline trimming cut 3 bases from V and 4 bases from J; bases unmatched to any gene: 5. Germline V CDR1 and CDR2: SGHRS, YFSETQ. The CDR3 DNA reads as TGCGCCAGCAGCTCAGGGGGCCGAGGCACTGAAGCTTTCTTT. It translates to CASSSGGRGTEAFF.

On this clone itself: A read error may account for a junction end that differs from germline. The chain is built from TRBV4-1 and TRBJ2-7, with 7 bases matching TRBD2. There are 13 residues in the CDR3. Germline V gene data show CDR1 as MGHRA and CDR2 as YSYEKL. CDR3 DNA: TGCGCCAGTAGCCACGGACTAGTCTACGAGCAGTACTTC. This encodes CASSHGLVYEQYF.

The chain couples TRBV19 to TRBJ1-2; 8 nucleotides line up with TRBD1. J was trimmed by 7 bases and V by 6 bases; bases with no gene match: 16. CDR1 is LNHDA and CDR2 is SQIVND in the germline V gene (reference sequence). The CDR3 has 16 residues. DNA for the CDR3: TGTGCCAGTAGACCACGGACAGGGTCAATTTTTGGTGGCTACACCTTC. The encoded protein is CASRPRTGSIFGGYTF.

The chain joins TRBV14 to TRBJ2-7; no clear D gene. The germline gives CDR1 SGHDN, CDR2 FVKESK. With 4 bases removed from V and 2 bases from J, the gap between germline ends came to 12 bases. The CDR3 length is 14 residues. DNA of the CDR3: TGTGCCAGCAGCCGGAGAGGCGCCACCTACGAGCAGTACTTC. As protein: CASSRRGATYEQYF.

This chain uses TRBV6-6 with TRBJ2-3, with 7 bases fitting TRBD1. CDR3 size: 16 residues. Germline CDR1 MNHNY, CDR2 SVGAGI (reference sequence). V trimming: 6 bases; J trimming: 1 base; junction bases outside the gene matches: 10. The CDR3 reads CASSPTTGVGTDTQYF. For the CDR3, the DNA is TGTGCCAGCAGCCCCACAACAGGGGTCGGCACAGATACGCAGTATTTT.

The rearrangement uses TRBV7-7 and TRBJ2-1; TRBD2 agrees at 13 bases. V shed 5 bases, J shed 10 bases, and the junction held 8 bases outside the gene matches. The CDR3 totals 15 residues. Germline CDR1 and CDR2: SSHAT and FNYEAQ (reference sequence). This CDR3 is CASSRTSGSNEEQFF. DNA of the CDR3: TGTGCCAGCAGCAGGACTAGCGGGAGTAACGAGGAGCAGTTCTTC.

This clone was picked up one time. The J gene is TRBJ1-3, the V gene TRBV5-1, with D uncertain. The germline V gene encodes CDR1 SGHRS and CDR2 YFSETQ. The CDR3 contains 15 residues. Trimming took off 1 base at V and 0 bases at J, with 8 bases between the two ends. CDR3 residues: CASSLREGSGNTIYF. The DNA of the CDR3 is TGCGCCAGCAGCTTGCGGGAAGGCTCTGGAAACACCATATATTTT. The complete variable domain, with remaining parts taken from reference TRBV5-1 and TRBJ1-3, reads KAGVTQTPRYLIKTRGQQVTLSCSPISGHRSVSWYQQTPGQGLQFLFEYFSETQRNKGNFPGRFSGRQFSNSRSEMNVSTLELGDSALYLCASSLREGSGNTIYFGEGSWLTVV.

This chain connects TRBV9 to TRBJ2-5, with 8 bases identical to TRBD1. There are 14 residues in the CDR3. V lost 0 bases to trimming and J lost 5 bases; unmatched junction nucleotides: 3. CDR1 and CDR2 from the germline V gene are SGDLS and YYNGEE. CDR3 region: CASSVGTGWETQYF. DNA for the CDR3: TGTGCCAGCAGCGTAGGGACAGGGTGGGAGACCCAGTACTTC. Filled out from reference TRBV9 and TRBJ2-5, the complete variable domain reads DSGVTQTPKHLITATGQRVTLRCSPRSGDLSVYWYQQSLDQGLQFLIQYYNGEERAKGNILERFSAQQFPDLHSELNLSSLELGDSALYFCASSVGTGWETQYFGPGTRLLVL.

The V call is TRBV30, the J call TRBJ2-7, with 8 nucleotides matching TRBD1. This CDR3 has 11 residues. Germline lookup yields CDR1 GTSNPN and CDR2 SVGIG (reference sequence). V lost 6 bases and J lost 6; bases outside the gene matches: 4. The CDR3 loop reads CACRDRGEQYF. CDR3 nucleotide sequence: TGTGCCTGCAGAGACAGGGGCGAGCAGTACTTC.

The table lists this clone with a few counts. The chain couples TRBV29-1 to TRBJ1-1; no reliable D call. Trimming pared 2 bases from V and 0 bases from J, leaving 4 bases between. The CDR3 consists of 12 residues. Germline CDR1 reads SQVTM; CDR2 reads ANQGSEA. DNA for the CDR3: TGCAGCGTTGAACAAATGAACACTGAAGCTTTCTTT. Protein sequence: CSVEQMNTEAFF.